Listed below are T cell receptor beta chains from one sample, sequenced in a study of molecular identifiers for immune sequencing clone quantification. MiXCR, applied by TCRdb to the PCR reads, yields one record per CDR3 protein. The sample contains about 40,000 distinct CDR3 sequences, about 18% of which appear only once. Sequencing used naive CD8+ T cells from blood, with Jurkat cell RNA spiked in. The receptors shown here come from a human donor in good health. Some libraries in this study had Jurkat cell RNA spiked in. Each CDR3 is given with its conserved first and last residue. The order of the fields is CDR3 protein, CDR3 DNA, J gene, V gene, clone size, D gene. D genes are given only for firm matches. Size is omitted from some rows. Given values are once, few, many or a class for expanded clones.

cdr3_aa: CASSVSGSHEQYF
cdr3_nt: TGTGCCAGCAGCGTTAGTGGGAGCCACGAGCAGTACTTC
j_call: TRBJ2-7
v_call: TRBV9
clone_size: many
d_call: .

cdr3_aa: CSARDRSSGTYRSYNEQFF
cdr3_nt: TGCAGTGCTAGAGATCGGAGTAGCGGGACTTACCGATCCTACAATGAGCAGTTCTTC
j_call: TRBJ2-1
v_call: TRBV20-1
clone_size: many
d_call: TRBD2

cdr3_aa: CASSLREREQWNEQFF
cdr3_nt: TGTGCCAGCAGTTTAAGGGAGCGGGAGCAATGGAATGAGCAGTTCTTC
j_call: TRBJ2-1
v_call: TRBV28
clone_size: many
d_call: TRBD2

cdr3_aa: CATSAGDYSYNSPLHF
cdr3_nt: TGTGCCACCAGCGCGGGGGACTACTCCTATAATTCACCCCTCCACTTT
j_call: TRBJ1-6
v_call: TRBV15
clone_size: .
d_call: .

cdr3_aa: CASSFSGDEQYF
cdr3_nt: TGTGCCAGCAGCTTTTCAGGGGACGAGCAGTACTTC
j_call: TRBJ2-7
v_call: TRBV5-5
clone_size: medium-sized
d_call: .

cdr3_aa: CASSHGQGVFYEQYF
cdr3_nt: TGTGCCAGCAGCCACGGACAGGGGGTTTTTTACGAGCAGTACTTC
j_call: TRBJ2-7
v_call: TRBV11-2
clone_size: few
d_call: TRBD1

cdr3_aa: CSVEAPRRQGDNEQFF
cdr3_nt: TGCAGCGTTGAGGCCCCCCGTCGACAGGGGGACAATGAGCAGTTCTTC
j_call: TRBJ2-1
v_call: TRBV29-1
clone_size: many
d_call: TRBD1

cdr3_aa: CASSPNLGRGSYGYTF
cdr3_nt: TGTGCCAGCAGCCCCAACCTAGGGAGAGGTTCCTATGGCTACACCTTC
j_call: TRBJ1-2
v_call: TRBV13
clone_size: many
d_call: .

cdr3_aa: CASSLRGAGLNSPLHF
cdr3_nt: TGTGCCAGCAGTTTAAGGGGGGCAGGGTTAAATTCACCCCTCCACTTT
j_call: TRBJ1-6
v_call: TRBV27
clone_size: .
d_call: .

cdr3_aa: CASSLSGFQGEQYF
cdr3_nt: TGTGCCAGCAGCTTGAGTGGCTTCCAAGGCGAGCAGTACTTC
j_call: TRBJ2-7
v_call: TRBV5-8
clone_size: many
d_call: .

cdr3_aa: CASSLGWTTTPNTGELFF
cdr3_nt: TGCGCCAGCAGCTTGGGATGGACCACTACTCCGAACACCGGGGAGCTGTTTTTT
j_call: TRBJ2-2
v_call: TRBV5-1
clone_size: few
d_call: .

cdr3_aa: CASSLPRAPEAFF
cdr3_nt: TGTGCCAGCAGCCTCCCCCGGGCCCCTGAAGCTTTCTTT
j_call: TRBJ1-1
v_call: TRBV6-2/TRBV6-3
clone_size: few
d_call: .

cdr3_aa: CASSCGSSGNEQFF
cdr3_nt: TGTGCCAGCAGCTGCGGGAGTTCTGGCAATGAGCAGTTCTTC
j_call: TRBJ2-1
v_call: TRBV5-5
clone_size: .
d_call: TRBD2

cdr3_aa: CASTWGNEQFF
cdr3_nt: TGTGCCAGCACATGGGGTAATGAGCAGTTCTTC
j_call: TRBJ2-1
v_call: TRBV5-4
clone_size: .
d_call: .

cdr3_aa: CASSLDHSSAETQYF
cdr3_nt: TGTGCCAGCAGCTTAGATCATAGTAGCGCAGAGACCCAGTACTTC
j_call: TRBJ2-5
v_call: TRBV7-6
clone_size: many
d_call: .

cdr3_aa: CASSQEIWPDTQYF
cdr3_nt: TGCGCCAGCAGCCAAGAGATTTGGCCAGATACGCAGTATTTT
j_call: TRBJ2-3
v_call: TRBV4-3
clone_size: few
d_call: .

cdr3_aa: CASSVGATETYEQYF
cdr3_nt: TGTGCCAGCAGCGTAGGAGCGACAGAAACCTACGAGCAGTACTTC
j_call: TRBJ2-7
v_call: TRBV9
clone_size: .
d_call: .

cdr3_aa: CASQRDTSYEQYF
cdr3_nt: TGTGCCAGTCAGCGGGACACCTCCTACGAGCAGTACTTC
j_call: TRBJ2-7
v_call: TRBV9
clone_size: many
d_call: .

cdr3_aa: CASSPGFPYEQYF
cdr3_nt: TGTGCCAGCTCACCAGGGTTCCCCTACGAGCAGTACTTC
j_call: TRBJ2-7
v_call: TRBV18
clone_size: many
d_call: .

cdr3_aa: CASSPGLAAAQETQYF
cdr3_nt: TGTGCTAGCAGCCCTGGACTAGCGGCCGCCCAAGAGACCCAGTACTTC
j_call: TRBJ2-5
v_call: TRBV7-7
clone_size: many
d_call: TRBD2

cdr3_aa: CASSMLAGAFDEQFF
cdr3_nt: TGTGCCAGTAGTATGTTAGCGGGAGCTTTCGATGAGCAGTTCTTC
j_call: TRBJ2-1
v_call: TRBV19
clone_size: many
d_call: TRBD2

cdr3_aa: CASSPAGLSSYEQYF
cdr3_nt: TGTGCCAGCAGTCCCGCGGGGTTAAGCTCCTACGAGCAGTACTTC
j_call: TRBJ2-7
v_call: TRBV7-2
clone_size: many
d_call: .

cdr3_aa: CASSPSETGYEQYF
cdr3_nt: TGTGCCAGCAGCCCCTCGGAGACTGGATACGAGCAGTACTTC
j_call: TRBJ2-7
v_call: TRBV7-9
clone_size: .
d_call: .

cdr3_aa: CASSPPMGEQYF
cdr3_nt: TGTGCCAGCAGCCCTCCGATGGGGGAGCAGTACTTC
j_call: TRBJ2-7
v_call: TRBV28
clone_size: .
d_call: .

cdr3_aa: CASSTGTGDTGELFF
cdr3_nt: TGTGCCAGCAGTACTGGGACAGGGGACACCGGGGAGCTGTTTTTT
j_call: TRBJ2-2
v_call: TRBV6-5
clone_size: .
d_call: TRBD1

cdr3_aa: CASSKAGGLETQYF
cdr3_nt: TGTGCCAGCAGCAAGGCAGGGGGGTTGGAGACCCAGTACTTC
j_call: TRBJ2-5
v_call: TRBV28
clone_size: many
d_call: .

cdr3_aa: CASSTSLIYYNEQFF
cdr3_nt: TGTGCCAGCAGCACAAGCCTAATTTACTACAATGAGCAGTTCTTC
j_call: TRBJ2-1
v_call: TRBV6-2/TRBV6-3
clone_size: few
d_call: .

cdr3_aa: CASSPKSGPSYNEQFF
cdr3_nt: TGTGCCAGCAGCCCAAAAAGCGGACCCTCCTACAATGAGCAGTTCTTC
j_call: TRBJ2-1
v_call: TRBV7-2
clone_size: many
d_call: .

cdr3_aa: CASNIPGLFSGELFF
cdr3_nt: TGTGCCAGCAATATCCCGGGGCTTTTTTCCGGGGAGCTGTTTTTT
j_call: TRBJ2-2
v_call: TRBV12-3/TRBV12-4
clone_size: many
d_call: .

cdr3_aa: CASSSTGAMYRFF
cdr3_nt: TGCGCCAGCAGCTCGACGGGGGCCATGTATCGGTTCTTC
j_call: TRBJ2-1
v_call: TRBV5-1
clone_size: many
d_call: .

cdr3_aa: CASSQRDYEQYF
cdr3_nt: TGCGCCAGCAGTCAACGAGATTACGAGCAGTACTTC
j_call: TRBJ2-7
v_call: TRBV23-1
clone_size: .
d_call: .

cdr3_aa: CASSFENTGELVF
cdr3_nt: TGTGCCAGCAGTTTTGAGAACACCGGGGAGCTGGTTTTT
j_call: TRBJ2-2
v_call: TRBV12-3/TRBV12-4
clone_size: .
d_call: .

cdr3_aa: CASSYLGRTDTQYF
cdr3_nt: TGTGCCAGCAGTTACCTCGGGAGAACAGATACGCAGTATTTT
j_call: TRBJ2-3
v_call: TRBV6-5
clone_size: .
d_call: .

cdr3_aa: CASSLGQDTDTQYF
cdr3_nt: TGTGCCAGCAGCTTAGGGCAGGACACAGATACGCAGTATTTT
j_call: TRBJ2-3
v_call: TRBV11-2
clone_size: many
d_call: .

cdr3_aa: CASTGSGADFGTQYF
cdr3_nt: TGTGCCAGCACCGGGTCAGGGGCGGATTTCGGGACCCAGTACTTC
j_call: TRBJ2-5
v_call: TRBV28
clone_size: many
d_call: .

cdr3_aa: CASSPGGNQPQHF
cdr3_nt: TGTGCCAGCAGCCCGGGGGGCAATCAGCCCCAGCATTTT
j_call: TRBJ1-5
v_call: TRBV7-9
clone_size: many
d_call: .

cdr3_aa: CASAGTSGSPYEQYF
cdr3_nt: TGTGCCAGCGCCGGGACTAGCGGGAGTCCTTACGAGCAGTACTTC
j_call: TRBJ2-7
v_call: TRBV28
clone_size: many
d_call: TRBD2

cdr3_aa: CASSDGSPYEQYF
cdr3_nt: TGTGCCAGCAGTGACGGTTCCCCCTACGAGCAGTACTTC
j_call: TRBJ2-7
v_call: TRBV6-2/TRBV6-3
clone_size: many
d_call: .

cdr3_aa: CASSLEGPGLAGVDEQFF
cdr3_nt: TGTGCCAGCAGCTTAGAGGGACCGGGACTAGCGGGAGTGGATGAGCAGTTCTTC
j_call: TRBJ2-1
v_call: TRBV11-2
clone_size: many
d_call: TRBD2

cdr3_aa: CASSHGEGGYTF
cdr3_nt: TGTGCCAGCAGCCATGGGGAGGGTGGCTACACCTTC
j_call: TRBJ1-2
v_call: TRBV12-3/TRBV12-4
clone_size: many
d_call: .

cdr3_aa: CASSQERLAGLSTDTQYF
cdr3_nt: TGCGCCAGCAGCCAAGAGCGATTAGCGGGGCTTAGCACAGATACGCAGTATTTT
j_call: TRBJ2-3
v_call: TRBV4-3
clone_size: many
d_call: TRBD2

cdr3_aa: CASSLVGTEFNSPLHF
cdr3_nt: TGTGCCAGCAGCTTAGTAGGGACAGAATTTAATTCACCCCTCCACTTT
j_call: TRBJ1-6
v_call: TRBV7-9
clone_size: many
d_call: TRBD1

cdr3_aa: CSARVGGRASDTQYF
cdr3_nt: TGCAGTGCTAGAGTTGGCGGGAGGGCCTCAGATACGCAGTATTTT
j_call: TRBJ2-3
v_call: TRBV20-1
clone_size: many
d_call: TRBD2

cdr3_aa: CASSRYRLGGYEQYF
cdr3_nt: TGCGCCAGCAGCCGATACCGACTAGGGGGGTACGAGCAGTACTTC
j_call: TRBJ2-7
v_call: TRBV5-1
clone_size: many
d_call: .

cdr3_aa: CARSSNTATTYEQYF
cdr3_nt: TGTGCCAGAAGCTCTAACACAGCGACCACCTACGAGCAGTACTTC
j_call: TRBJ2-7
v_call: TRBV5-3
clone_size: .
d_call: .

cdr3_aa: CASSLTGMMNTEAFF
cdr3_nt: TGTGCCAGCAGTTTAACAGGGATGATGAACACTGAAGCTTTCTTT
j_call: TRBJ1-1
v_call: TRBV27
clone_size: many
d_call: .